This TCR beta chain was observed in a study of T cell responses to AZD1222 COVID-19 vaccine. In the study overall: Some second doses came at about 4 weeks and others at about 12 weeks; these were pooled.

In regard to this clone: Its target is not known.

The germline V and J ends were trimmed by 5 bases and 8 bases, with 12 bases remaining between them. The CDR3 extends over 11 amino acids. Germline CDR1 and CDR2: DFQATT and SNEGSKA (reference sequence). Study-wide findings and caveats: White British ancestry dominated among donors, who included more females, and clonal diversity was possibly underestimated. Reports say nearly half of spike-specific TCRs go after unmutated variant regions. Repertoires were collected only later (after the peak T cell response had occurred).

Clones were read by immunoSEQ multiplex PCR, and TCRdb kept only the in-frame ones, dropping some. The sample carries some 200,000 clones, approximately 91% recorded once. V and J are TRBV20-1 and TRBJ1-1; D not certain. The clonotype was recovered from an adult in good health. The sample consisted of peripheral blood, taken on day 0 of AZD1222 vaccination. The CDR3 sequence is CSASGVSEAFF. CDR3 coding DNA: TGCAGTGCTTCGGGTGTGAGCGAAGCTTTCTTT.